This TCR beta chain was sequenced during a study of molecular identifiers for immune sequencing clone quantification. Preparation methods for the bulk TCR libraries were those previously described, with listed TCR primers. MiXCR, run by TCRdb on the PCR reads, gives a single entry per CDR3 protein. This sample has roughly 630,000 distinct CDR3 sequences, with approximately 24% found just once. Between the trimmed V and J ends, which lost 5 bases and 2 bases, there was a span of 13 bases. In germline, CDR1 is LNHNV, CDR2 YYDKDF (reference sequence). This CDR3 spans 14 amino acids. Note on this clonotype: Its antigen is currently unknown.

Study outcomes and limitations: Highly expanded clone sizes could be underestimated by identical TCR molecules that share a barcode. Around 940,000 naive cells reportedly did not prevent detection of spiked Jurkat TCR RNA from one cell. For effector cells, clones above 20 RNA copies held over 97% of molecules; for naive cells, under 1%.

This receptor was identified in a human donor in good health. Some libraries in this study had Jurkat cell RNA spiked in. The genes are TRBV15 and TRBJ2-7; D may match TRBD1 or TRBD2 (5 bases each). The sequenced sample consisted of naive CD8+ T cells from blood, with Jurkat cell RNA spiked in. The subset is: FACS-sorted CD8+CD4-CCR7+CD45RA+ naive T cells. The CDR3 DNA sequence: TGTGCCACCAGCCCAGGGACGGCTACCTACGAGCAGTACTTC. Protein sequence: CATSPGTATYEQYF.